These T cell receptor beta chains were read from a single sample in a study of CD8 T cells in ankylosing spondylitis. TCRdb itself ran the 5' RACE reads through MiXCR, one entry per CDR3 protein. The sample has some 180,000 distinct CDR3 sequences, 15% to 20% seen once. Sequenced: blood, either unsorted or a sorted T cell fraction (not recorded which). The receptors originated from a male donor aged 10-35 years with ankylosing spondylitis or in good health (not recorded which). The CDR3 runs from the conserved cysteine through the conserved F or W. Each record gives: V gene, clone size, J gene, D gene, CDR3 DNA, CDR3 protein. A D gene is named only where the DNA matches it firmly. Not all rows give a size; the values are once, few, many and, for expanded clones, a class.

TRBV20-1	many	TRBJ1-4	.	TGCAGTGCCCCGGGGACTACTAGGGGTGAAAAACTGTTTTTT	CSAPGTTRGEKLFF
TRBV11-2	many	TRBJ2-1	TRBD2	TGTGCCAGCAGCCCGACTAGCGGGTGGAATGAGCAGTTCTTC	CASSPTSGWNEQFF
TRBV9	many	TRBJ1-1	TRBD1	TGTGCCAGCAGCGTAGAGGGAGGGGACAGGGGTAACACTGAAGCTTTCTTT	CASSVEGGDRGNTEAFF
TRBV2	.	TRBJ2-7	.	TGTGCCAGCAAGGGACGGATTTACGAGCAGTACTTC	CASKGRIYEQYF
TRBV9	many	TRBJ1-1	.	TGTGCCAGCAGCCCCCGCTCAGGGCTAGGCGAAGCTTTCTTT	CASSPRSGLGEAFF
TRBV29-1	many	TRBJ2-5	.	TGCAGCGTTGAGGAAGAGACCCAGTACTTC	CSVEEETQYF
TRBV7-9	many	TRBJ1-1	.	TGTGCCAGCAGCTCAACGGTCCTGAACACTGAAGCTTTCTTT	CASSSTVLNTEAFF
TRBV7-8	.	TRBJ2-7	TRBD1	TGTGCCAGCAGCTTAGGGGACAGGGGTGCCTACGAGCAGTACTTC	CASSLGDRGAYEQYF
TRBV30	many	TRBJ2-1	.	TGTGCCTGGTGGGGGGGCCTAGCGGACAATGAGCAGTTCTTC	CAWWGGLADNEQFF
TRBV7-2	.	TRBJ2-3	TRBD2	TGTGCCAGCGCCAGTAGCGGGAGATTAGATACGCAGTATTTT	CASASSGRLDTQYF
TRBV2	.	TRBJ2-1	TRBD2	TGTGCCAGGGGAGCGGGAGCGAACAATGAGCAGTTCTTC	CARGAGANNEQFF
TRBV28	many	TRBJ1-4	.	TGTGCCAGCACACGGGCGCGAGGTGAAAAACTGTTTTTT	CASTRARGEKLFF
TRBV12-3/TRBV12-4	many	TRBJ2-1	TRBD2	TGTGCCAGCAGAAGGACTAGCGGGGGAAGCAATGAGCAGTTCTTC	CASRRTSGGSNEQFF
TRBV12-3/TRBV12-4	many	TRBJ1-5	.	TGTGCCAGCAGTCCCAACCCCAATCAGCCCCAGCATTTT	CASSPNPNQPQHF
TRBV7-2	many	TRBJ1-6	TRBD1	TGTGCCAGCAGCCCCGACAGGGTTGGGTCACCCCTCCACTTT	CASSPDRVGSPLHF
TRBV4-2	many	TRBJ2-1	TRBD2	TGTGCCAGCAGCCAAGATGTCGCGGGAGATGAAGAGCAGTTCTTC	CASSQDVAGDEEQFF
TRBV10-3	.	TRBJ1-2	.	TGTGCCATCAGGCAAGAGAGGGGCGATGGCTACACCTTC	CAIRQERGDGYTF
TRBV5-1	many	TRBJ1-1	.	TGCGCCAGCAGCTTGCCCGCCCTATCCCCCGTGAACACTGAAGCTTTCTTT	CASSLPALSPVNTEAFF
TRBV12-3/TRBV12-4	many	TRBJ2-5	TRBD2	TGTGCCAGCAGTTTTATGCGGGAGGGGGGGACCCAGTACTTC	CASSFMREGGTQYF
TRBV4-3	many	TRBJ2-3	.	TGCGCCAGCAGCCCCCGTTCGGTAGGCACAGATACGCAGTATTTT	CASSPRSVGTDTQYF
TRBV18	many	TRBJ2-1	TRBD1	TGTGCCAGCTCACCGCAAAGGGACAGGGTCTACAATGAGCAGTTCTTC	CASSPQRDRVYNEQFF
TRBV5-1	many	TRBJ1-3	.	TGCGCCAGCAGCTCCGACCGGGGAGCCGGAAACACCATATATTTT	CASSSDRGAGNTIYF